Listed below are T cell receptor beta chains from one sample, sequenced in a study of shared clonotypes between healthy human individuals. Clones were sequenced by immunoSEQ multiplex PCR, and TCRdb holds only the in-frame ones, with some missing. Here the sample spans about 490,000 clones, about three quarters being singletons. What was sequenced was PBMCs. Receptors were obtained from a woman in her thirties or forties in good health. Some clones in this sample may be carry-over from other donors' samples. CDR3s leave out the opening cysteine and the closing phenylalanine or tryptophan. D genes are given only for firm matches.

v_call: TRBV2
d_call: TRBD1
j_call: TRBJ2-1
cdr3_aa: ASSSHGPGQGGNEQF

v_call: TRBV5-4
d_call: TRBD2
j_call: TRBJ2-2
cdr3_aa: ASSLGYVSGLGDTGELF

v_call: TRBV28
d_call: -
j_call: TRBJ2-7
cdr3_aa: ASTNSGGIREQY

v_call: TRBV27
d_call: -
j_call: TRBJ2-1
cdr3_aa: ASSSGVESYNEQF

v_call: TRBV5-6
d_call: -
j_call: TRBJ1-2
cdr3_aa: ASSLGQAIDYGYT

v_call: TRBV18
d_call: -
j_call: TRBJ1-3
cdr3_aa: ASSPGQASGNTIY

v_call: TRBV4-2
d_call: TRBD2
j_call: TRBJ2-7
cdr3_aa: ASSQDGTSGSGEQY

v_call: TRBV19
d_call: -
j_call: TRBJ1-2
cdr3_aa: ASSARGTYGYT

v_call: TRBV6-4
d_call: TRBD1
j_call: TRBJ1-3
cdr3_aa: ASSDSGQDPPGGNTIY

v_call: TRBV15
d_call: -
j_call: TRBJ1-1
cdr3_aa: ATSRMNTEAF

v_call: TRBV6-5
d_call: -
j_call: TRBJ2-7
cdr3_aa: ASSSGREGPNYEQY

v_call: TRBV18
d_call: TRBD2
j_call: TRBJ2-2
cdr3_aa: ASTAGTSGTGELF

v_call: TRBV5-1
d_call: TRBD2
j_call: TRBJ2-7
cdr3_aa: ASSATLSSGGSYEQY

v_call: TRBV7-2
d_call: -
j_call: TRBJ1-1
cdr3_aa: ASSHLFGGSNTEAF

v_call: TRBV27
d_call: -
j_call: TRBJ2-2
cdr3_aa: ASSPPPNTGELF

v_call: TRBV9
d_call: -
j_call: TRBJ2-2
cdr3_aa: ASGVPGQTNTGELF

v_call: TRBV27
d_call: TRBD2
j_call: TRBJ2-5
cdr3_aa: ASRLAGGQETQY

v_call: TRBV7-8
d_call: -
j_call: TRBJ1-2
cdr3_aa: ASSSRTDRGYT

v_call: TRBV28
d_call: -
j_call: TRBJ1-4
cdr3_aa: ASSTSGTANEKLF

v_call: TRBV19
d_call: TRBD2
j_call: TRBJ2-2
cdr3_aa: ASTPAGGVNTGELF

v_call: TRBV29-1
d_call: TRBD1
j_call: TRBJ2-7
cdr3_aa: SVFVSGQGSYEQY

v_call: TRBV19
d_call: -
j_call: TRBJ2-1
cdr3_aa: ASRDRATNNEQF

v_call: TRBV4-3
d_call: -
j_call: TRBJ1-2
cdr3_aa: ASSIIGTNYGYT

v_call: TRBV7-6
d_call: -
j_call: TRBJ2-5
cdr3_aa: ASSLSVGGRQETQY

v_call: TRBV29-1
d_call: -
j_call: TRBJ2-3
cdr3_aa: SVVRGGNTDTQY

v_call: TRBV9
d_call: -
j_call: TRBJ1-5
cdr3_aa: ASSVDRRGTQH

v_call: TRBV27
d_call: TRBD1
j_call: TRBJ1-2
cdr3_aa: ASRGDRVGGYT

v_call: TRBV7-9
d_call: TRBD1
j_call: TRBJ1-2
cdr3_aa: ASSLTTGTGGAYGYT

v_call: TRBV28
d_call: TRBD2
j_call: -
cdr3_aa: ASRRQAGGTYEQY

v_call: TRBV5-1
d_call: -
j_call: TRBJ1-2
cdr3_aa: ASSLGGTGSI

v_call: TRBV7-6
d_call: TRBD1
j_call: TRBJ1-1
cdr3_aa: ASRSLQGTEAF

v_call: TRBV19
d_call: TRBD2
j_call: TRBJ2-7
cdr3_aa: ASSVGTSGYEQY

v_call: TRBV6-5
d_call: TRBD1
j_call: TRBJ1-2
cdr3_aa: ASSSQGLANYGYT

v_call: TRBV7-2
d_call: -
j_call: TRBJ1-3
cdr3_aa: ASSENSGNTIY

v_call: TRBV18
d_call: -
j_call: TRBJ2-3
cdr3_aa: ASSSGVGDTQY

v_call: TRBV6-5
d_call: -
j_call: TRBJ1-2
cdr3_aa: ASTPGGGYGYT

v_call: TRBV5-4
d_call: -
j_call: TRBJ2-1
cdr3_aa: ASSLGGGDWNEQF

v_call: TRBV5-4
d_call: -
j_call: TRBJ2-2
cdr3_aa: ASSLNVGELF

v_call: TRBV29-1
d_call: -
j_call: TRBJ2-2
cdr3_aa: SVDRAGGELF

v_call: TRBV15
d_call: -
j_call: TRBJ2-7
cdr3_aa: ATSTTTIPGQSFYEQY